This T cell receptor beta chain was identified in a study of T cells after posttransplantation cyclophosphamide. Study conclusions and caveats: After PTCy, TRB diversity resembled that of CNI/methotrexate controls. TRB overlap between skin or GI tissue T cells and blood was limited. Later post-transplant blood repertoires were often dominated by donor CD8+ memory clones.

Data came from immunoSEQ multiplex PCR; TCRdb stores just in-frame clones and leaves some out. Sampling found approximately 7,900 clones, none seen once. In this sample, this clone turned up many times. The antigen is unknown. A marrow graft followed busulfan-fludarabine conditioning, with cyclophosphamide on days +3 and +4. Trimming took off 0 bases at V and 10 bases at J, with 16 bases between the two ends. This CDR3 is 14 amino acids long. CDR1 LNHNV and CDR2 YYDKDF come from the germline V gene (reference sequence). This TCR was recovered from a young adult male patient who received an allogeneic stem cell transplant from an unrelated donor, was CMV-positive, and had acute and chronic GVHD. Certain T cells may be donor cells from the graft. The chain couples TRBV15 to TRBJ2-7; D is perhaps TRBD1 (6 bases). The source material was PBMCs, sampled after an allogeneic stem cell transplant with post-transplant cyclophosphamide. The CDR3 region has the DNA TGTGCCACCAGCAGAGATCTGAGGACAGTCGAACAGTACTTC. Residues: CATSRDLRTVEQYF.